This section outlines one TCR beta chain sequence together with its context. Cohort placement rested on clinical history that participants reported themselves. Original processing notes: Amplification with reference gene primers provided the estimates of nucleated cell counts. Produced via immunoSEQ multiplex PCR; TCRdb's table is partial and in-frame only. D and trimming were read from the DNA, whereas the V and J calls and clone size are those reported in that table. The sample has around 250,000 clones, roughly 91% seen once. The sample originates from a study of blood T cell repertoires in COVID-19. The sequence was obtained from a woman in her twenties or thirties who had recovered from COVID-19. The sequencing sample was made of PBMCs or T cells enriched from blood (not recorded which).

Here the CDR3 DNA reads TGCGCCAGCAGCTTGACTGATCGAAGCTCCTACGAGCAGTACTTC. This translates into CASSLTDRSSYEQYF. This rearrangement joins TRBV5-1 to TRBJ2-7; D gene uncertain. CDR1 SGHRS and CDR2 YFSETQ come from the germline V gene. The CDR3 spans 15 residues. V gave up 1 base and J gave up 0 bases, with 11 bases separating them.